Presented here are 12 T cell receptor beta chains from one specimen sequenced in a study of blood T cell repertoires in COVID-19. Profiled with immunoSEQ multiplex PCR; TCRdb holds only in-frame clones, not every one. Of approximately 220,000 clones in the sample, 80% to 90% were seen once. Sequenced material: PBMCs or T cells enriched from blood (not recorded which). These receptors were obtained from a woman aged 40-49 years who had been exposed to COVID-19.

The chain carries TRBV4-3 and TRBJ1-4; D gene ambiguous. The CDR3 sequence is 14 residues long. The germline gives CDR1 LGHNA, CDR2 YSLEER. V dropped 3 bases and J dropped 10 bases, with 15 bases sitting between them. The CDR3 loop reads CASSQGDGVGKLFF. In DNA, the CDR3 is TGCGCCAGCAGCCAGGGCGACGGGGTCGGAAAACTGTTTTTT.

The CDR3 here is CASSLTGGPRNTGELFF. DNA of the CDR3: TGTGCCAGCAGCTTAACGGGGGGTCCAAGGAACACCGGGGAGCTGTTTTTT. This chain joins TRBV7-3 and TRBJ2-2, with D possibly being TRBD2 (6 bases). V gave up 0 bases and J gave up 1 base, with 12 bases separating them. The V gene's germline CDR1 is SGHTA and CDR2 FQGTGA. This CDR3 has 17 residues.

This clone appeared once. The chain recombines TRBV28 with TRBJ2-1; a weak D match, TRBD1 (6 bases). CDR3 length equals 16 residues. Trimming cost V 8 bases and J 0 bases, with 17 bases left between them. Germline V CDR1 and CDR2: MDHEN, SYDVKM. CDR3 residues: CASHLRGGLSYNEQFF. CDR3 sequence (DNA): TGTGCCAGCCATCTCAGGGGCGGGCTCTCCTACAATGAGCAGTTCTTC.

The chain joins TRBV29-1 to TRBJ1-3; the match to TRBD1 covers 10 bases. CDR1 SQVTM and CDR2 ANQGSEA come from the germline V gene. The CDR3 is made up of 13 amino acids. The ends lost 6 bases at V and 4 bases at J; junction bases unmatched: 3. This chain's CDR3 is CSVGDRGGNTIYF. CDR3 nucleotides: TGCAGCGTAGGGGACAGGGGCGGAAACACCATATATTTT.

The chain links TRBV28 to TRBJ1-5, with TRBD1 identical over 10 bases. Germline V gives CDR1 MDHEN, CDR2 SYDVKM. The CDR3 has 20 residues. The V segment lost 1 base and the J segment 0 bases; nucleotides outside the gene matches: 12. CDR3 protein: CASSLFRTGGMVGSNQPQHF. The CDR3 coding sequence is TGTGCCAGCAGTTTATTCCGGACAGGGGGTATGGTGGGTAGCAATCAGCCCCAGCATTTT.

The V call is TRBV6-2 or TRBV6-3, the J call TRBJ1-5; tentatively, D is TRBD1 (5 bases). The CDR3 consists of 14 residues. Trimming took 7 bases from V and 5 from J, leaving 15 bases between them. Germline V gene lookup returns CDR1 MNHEY and CDR2 SVGEGT. In DNA form, the CDR3 reads TGTGCCAGCACCCCAGGCAGGGCTGATCAGCCCCAGCATTTT. As protein: CASTPGRADQPQHF.

V and J are TRBV19 and TRBJ1-5; D not certain. From germline, CDR1 is LNHDA and CDR2 SQIVND (reference sequence). V was clipped by 6 bases and J by 5 bases, with 14 bases between them. CDR3 length equals 14 residues. The CDR3 region is CASRMKGGDQPQHF. CDR3 DNA: TGTGCCAGTAGAATGAAGGGCGGGGATCAGCCCCAGCATTTT.

The V call is TRBV6-5, the J call TRBJ1-5; 7 bases fit TRBD1. The germline gives CDR1 MNHEY, CDR2 SVGAGI. The CDR3 runs 15 residues. Germline trimming cut 8 bases from V and 0 bases from J; bases unmatched to any gene: 7. The CDR3 nucleotides are TGTGCCAGCGGACGACAGGGCTATAGCAATCAGCCCCAGCATTTT. Translation: CASGRQGYSNQPQHF.

This rearrangement joins TRBV7-3 to TRBJ1-6; D is undetermined. Germline lookup yields CDR1 SGHTA and CDR2 FQGTGA. Trimming removed 5 bases at V and 1 base at J, with 12 bases between. The length of the CDR3 is 16 residues. CDR3 sequence: CASSPSGGSYNSPLHF. Written as DNA, the CDR3 is TGTGCCAGCAGCCCATCAGGCGGGTCCTATAATTCACCCCTCCACTTT.

This chain uses TRBV7-9 with TRBJ1-2; D not resolved. Trimming stripped 5 bases from V and 4 bases from J, with 14 bases between. Germline values: CDR1 SEHNR, CDR2 FQNEAQ (reference sequence). The CDR3 is 14 residues long. CDR3 residues: CASSPEYSLYGYTF. CDR3 DNA: TGTGCCAGCAGCCCGGAGTATAGCCTCTATGGCTACACCTTC. The whole variable domain, remainder taken from reference TRBV7-9 and TRBJ1-2, is DTGVSQNPRHKITKRGQNVTFRCDPISEHNRLYWYRQTLGQGPEFLTYFQNEAQLEKSRLLSDRFSAERPKGSFSTLEIQRTEQGDSAMYLCASSPEYSLYGYTFGSGTRLTVV.

The chain is built from TRBV3-1 (or the pseudogene TRBV3-2) and TRBJ1-5; 9 nucleotides line up with TRBD1. The ends lost 3 bases at V and 4 bases at J; junction bases unmatched: 4. This CDR3 has 15 residues. In germline, CDR1 is LGHDT, CDR2 YNNKEL (reference sequence). CDR3 protein: CASSHGQGRNQPQHF. The CDR3 DNA reads as TGTGCCAGCAGCCATGGACAGGGGAGGAATCAGCCCCAGCATTTT.

CDR3 loop: CAWTGGLGDYGYTF. Written as DNA, the CDR3 is TGTGCCTGGACAGGGGGGCTAGGTGACTATGGCTACACCTTC. The chain employs TRBV30 and TRBJ1-2, with 7 bases identical to TRBD1. This CDR3 region has 14 residues. Per the germline V gene, CDR1 is GTSNPN and CDR2 is SVGIG (reference sequence). V dropped 4 bases and J dropped 3; count of bases not matched to a gene: 8.